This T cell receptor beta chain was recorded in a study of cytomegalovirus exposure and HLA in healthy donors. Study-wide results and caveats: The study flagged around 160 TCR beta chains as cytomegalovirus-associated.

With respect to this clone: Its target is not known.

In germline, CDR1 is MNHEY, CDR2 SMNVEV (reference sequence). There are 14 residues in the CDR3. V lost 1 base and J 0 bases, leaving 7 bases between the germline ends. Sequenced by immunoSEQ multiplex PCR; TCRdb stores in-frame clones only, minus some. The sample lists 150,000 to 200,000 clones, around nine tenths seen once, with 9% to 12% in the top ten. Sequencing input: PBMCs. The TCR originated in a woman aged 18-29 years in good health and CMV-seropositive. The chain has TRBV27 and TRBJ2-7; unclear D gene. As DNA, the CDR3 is TGTGCCAGCAGTTTATTGGGCAACTCCTACGAGCAGTACTTC. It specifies CASSLLGNSYEQYF.